Following are 32 T cell receptor beta chains from one sample sequenced in a study of OX40 agonist ivuxolimab in advanced cancers. The data were produced by immunoSEQ multiplex PCR, yet TCRdb's version contains in-frame clones alone and is incomplete. This table has 70,000 to 85,000 clones, roughly 85% appearing once. The source was CD4+ or CD8+ T cells sorted from blood, collected in a trial of the OX40 agonist ivuxolimab. The source is an adult with an advanced solid tumor such as melanoma, head and neck, liver or kidney cancer.

This clone was recorded a few times. The chain links TRBV14 to TRBJ1-1, with D hard to call. Trimming shortened V by 4 bases and J by 6 bases, and 9 bases separated the two germline ends. Germline CDR1 SGHDN, CDR2 FVKESK. The CDR3 has 12 amino acids. The CDR3 reads CASSRLSSEAFF. Here the CDR3 DNA reads TGTGCCAGCAGCCGACTATCCTCTGAAGCTTTCTTT.

This clone was observed once. The V and J genes are TRBV28 and TRBJ2-6; 9 positions agree with TRBD1. Germline trimming cut 3 bases from V and 0 bases from J; bases unmatched to any gene: 6. This CDR3 is 18 amino acids long. Germline assignment: CDR1 MDHEN and CDR2 SYDVKM. CDR3 sequence: CASSFGQGTRSGANVLTF. DNA for the CDR3: TGTGCCAGCAGTTTCGGACAGGGGACTCGCTCTGGGGCCAACGTCCTGACTTTC.

This chain uses TRBV12-5 with TRBJ2-3, with 8 bases that match TRBD2. V gave up 6 bases and J gave up 6 bases; unmatched junction bases: 2. The CDR3 covers 12 residues. Germline V gene lookup returns CDR1 LGHNT and CDR2 FRNRAP. The CDR3 sequence: CASGRGGDTQYF. In DNA form, the CDR3 reads TGTGCTAGTGGACGGGGGGGTGATACGCAGTATTTT.

This chain joins TRBV27 and TRBJ1-2; 9 bases are shared with TRBD1. In germline, CDR1 is MNHEY, CDR2 SMNVEV (reference sequence). Unmatched junction bases numbered 2, after V lost 7 bases and J lost 5 bases. The CDR3 is 12 residues long. CDR3 loop: CASTDRGYGYTF. CDR3 DNA sequence: TGTGCCAGCACGGACAGGGGTTATGGCTACACCTTC.

The genes are TRBV4-2 and TRBJ2-7, with 8 bases lining up with TRBD2. V dropped 1 base and J dropped 3; count of bases not matched to a gene: 11. CDR1 is LGHNA and CDR2 is YNFKEQ in the germline V gene. CDR3 length: 17 residues. In DNA form, the CDR3 reads TGTGCCAGCAGCCAAGTCGTGGGACTAGGGGCGGTCTACGAGCAGTACTTC. Translation gives CASSQVVGLGAVYEQYF.

The CDR3 DNA reads TGCGCCAGCAGCCCCTCGGCTAGCGGGAGCCCAGATACGCAGTATTTT. Translation gives CASSPSASGSPDTQYF. The V and J genes are TRBV5-1 and TRBJ2-3; TRBD2 matches 10 bases. This CDR3 is built from 16 residues. Germline V lookup: CDR1 SGHRS, CDR2 YFSETQ. V was clipped by 4 bases and J by 4 bases; unmatched bases: 9.

The V call is TRBV11-1, the J call TRBJ2-1; no definite D call. The ends were cut back, 0 bases at V and 7 bases at J, with 4 bases in the middle. Germline V lookup: CDR1 SGHAT, CDR2 FQDESV (reference sequence). This CDR3 is 12 amino acids long. CDR3 in amino acids: CASSLARNEQFF. As DNA, the CDR3 is TGTGCCAGCAGCTTAGCGCGGAATGAGCAGTTCTTC. The whole variable domain, remainder taken from reference TRBV11-1 and TRBJ2-1, is EAEVAQSPRYKITEKSQAVAFWCDPISGHATLYWYRQILGQGPELLVQFQDESVVDDSQLPKDRFSAERLKGVDSTLKIQPAELGDSAMYLCASSLARNEQFFGPGTRLTVL.

The chain joins TRBV9 to TRBJ2-5, with TRBD1 as a possible D gene (5 bases). Between the trimmed V and J ends, which lost 4 bases and 7 bases, there was a span of 17 bases. This CDR3 has 14 amino acids. CDR1 is SGDLS and CDR2 is YYNGEE in the germline V gene. CDR3 nucleotides: TGTGCCAGCAGCCCTCAGACAGCTTTAAGGACCCAGTACTTC. Its protein product is CASSPQTALRTQYF.

The rearrangement uses TRBV28 and TRBJ1-2, with D uncertain. Germline values: CDR1 MDHEN, CDR2 SYDVKM. Trimming removed 6 bases at V and 8 bases at J, with 16 bases between. This CDR3 is 13 amino acids long. The DNA for the CDR3 is TGTGCCAGCAGAGGCACGAATAAATCGGGCTACACCTTC. Its translation is CASRGTNKSGYTF.

This sequence joins TRBV25-1 and TRBJ2-1; D remains unclear. This CDR3 comprises 15 residues. V lost 3 bases and J 0 bases, leaving 9 bases between the germline ends. Germline lookup yields CDR1 MGHDK and CDR2 SYGVNS. The CDR3 DNA follows: TGTGCCAGCAGTGAGGATCGTGACTCCTACAATGAGCAGTTCTTC. It is translated as CASSEDRDSYNEQFF.

The V gene is TRBV25-1, the J gene TRBJ2-2; unclear D gene. Germline-derived CDR1 and CDR2 are MGHDK and SYGVNS. V was pared by 2 bases and J by 8 bases, with 15 bases between. The CDR3 is 15 amino acids. CDR3 in amino acids: CASSERTSLPGELFF. The CDR3 DNA sequence: TGTGCCAGCAGTGAAAGGACCAGCCTCCCTGGGGAGCTGTTTTTT.

The chain links TRBV23-1 to TRBJ2-1; no reliable D call. TRBV23-1 is annotated as an ORF whose role is uncertain. The V and J ends lost 5 bases and 13 bases respectively, with 3 bases between them. This CDR3 has 8 amino acids. The CDR3 bases are TGCGCCAGCAGTGGACAGTTCTTC. Its translation is CASSGQFF.

The V and J genes are TRBV30 and TRBJ1-6; the D gene is possibly TRBD1 (6 bases). The germline V and J ends were trimmed by 2 bases and 3 bases, with 20 bases remaining between them. There are 18 residues in the CDR3. The germline gives CDR1 GTSNPN, CDR2 SVGIG (reference sequence). The DNA of the CDR3 is TGTGCCTGGAGTTTTGGCAGGGGAATGGCCGACTATAATTCACCCCTCCACTTT. The encoded protein is CAWSFGRGMADYNSPLHF.

This chain links TRBV7-6 with TRBJ2-7; tentatively, D is TRBD1 or TRBD2 (5 bases each). V was shortened by 2 bases and J by 7 bases, with 15 bases between the two germline ends. The CDR3 has 14 amino acids. Per germline, CDR1 SGHVS and CDR2 FNYEAQ. CDR3 DNA sequence: TGTGCCAGCAGCTTACAGGGTGATTCGGGGGAGCAGTACTTC. Protein product: CASSLQGDSGEQYF.

J is TRBJ2-1 and V is TRBV20-1; D is uncertain. The germline V gene has CDR1 DFQATT and CDR2 SNEGSKA (reference sequence). This CDR3 contains 11 residues. V was clipped by 3 bases and J by 8 bases, with 8 bases between them. CDR3 DNA sequence: TGCAGTGCTAGTCCAGAGGATGAGCAGTTCTTC. Protein sequence: CSASPEDEQFF.

The chain carries TRBV19 and TRBJ2-5; 9 positions agree with TRBD1. The ends lost 10 bases at V and 4 bases at J; junction bases unmatched: 7. This CDR3 contains 13 residues. Per germline, CDR1 LNHDA and CDR2 SQIVND (reference sequence). The CDR3 DNA sequence: TGTGCCACGAAGGACAGGGGTCGAGAGACCCAGTACTTC. Protein: CATKDRGRETQYF.

The sample holds a few counts of this clone. V is TRBV28 and J is TRBJ2-1; weak D call: TRBD2 (6 bases). The ends were cut back, 2 bases at V and 8 bases at J, with 16 bases in the middle. Germline V gene data show CDR1 as MDHEN and CDR2 as SYDVKM. The CDR3 is made up of 15 amino acids. The CDR3 loop is CASSLKGLRPYEQFF. The CDR3 DNA follows: TGTGCCAGCAGTTTAAAAGGACTACGGCCTTATGAGCAGTTCTTC.

This clone was counted a few times. This rearrangement joins TRBV5-1 to TRBJ1-1; D unresolved. The CDR3 extends over 15 amino acids. CDR1 is SGHRS, CDR2 YFSETQ, per germline. V was clipped by 2 bases and J by 1 base, with 12 bases between them. CDR3 protein: CASSLIVRGNTEAFF. The CDR3 coding sequence is TGCGCCAGCAGCTTAATTGTACGGGGGAACACTGAAGCTTTCTTT.

Concerning this clone itself: Other DNA sequences from this sample encode an identical CDR3 as well. The gene calls are TRBV5-8 and TRBJ2-1; either TRBD1 or TRBD2 may supply D (5 bases each). Germline-derived CDR1 and CDR2 are SGHTS and YDEGEE. The germline V and J ends were trimmed by 4 bases and 14 bases, with 25 bases remaining between them. The CDR3 runs 15 residues. CDR3 sequence (DNA): TGTGCCAGCAGCGGGACCGGTTTACAATCGGATTGGAAGTTCTTC. As protein: CASSGTGLQSDWKFF.

Here the CDR3 reads CASSPATDTQYF. CDR3 nucleotides: TGTGCCAGCAGCCCCGCCACAGATACGCAGTATTTT. The V call is TRBV6-6, the J call TRBJ2-3; D uncertain. CDR3 length: 12 amino acids. V shed 6 bases and J shed 2 bases, with 6 bases lying between them. Germline loops: CDR1 MNHNY, CDR2 SVGAGI (reference sequence).

This sequence joins TRBV7-3 and TRBJ1-6; tentatively, D is TRBD1 (5 bases). Per the germline V gene, CDR1 is SGHTA and CDR2 is FQGTGA. The CDR3 is made up of 13 amino acids. The ends were cut back, 4 bases at V and 13 bases at J, with 14 bases in the middle. The CDR3 region has the DNA TGTGCCAGCAGCTCGAGGATGGGGGACCCCCTCCACTTT. It is translated as CASSSRMGDPLHF. Based on the CDR3 plus reference TRBV7-3 and TRBJ1-6, the full variable domain is GAGVSQTPSNKVTEKGKYVELRCDPISGHTALYWYRQSLGQGPEFLIYFQGTGAADDSGLPNDRFFAVRPEGSVSTLKIQRTERGDSAVYLCASSSRMGDPLHFGNGTRLTVT.

This clone came up a few times. The CDR3 is CASSVAAGNQPQHF. CDR3 coding DNA: TGTGCCAGCAGCGTAGCGGCAGGGAATCAGCCCCAGCATTTT. The chain combines TRBV9 with TRBJ1-5, with D tentatively TRBD1 (5 bases). The V end was cut by 0 bases, the J end by 4 bases, with 8 bases between. The CDR3 spans 14 residues. The germline gives CDR1 SGDLS, CDR2 YYNGEE.

The chain couples TRBV9 to TRBJ2-5, with no clear D. Trimming shortened V by 0 bases and J by 4 bases, and 4 bases separated the two germline ends. The CDR3 totals 12 residues. The germline CDR1 and CDR2 sequences are SGDLS and YYNGEE. CDR3 amino acids: CASSVAGETQYF. For the CDR3, the DNA is TGTGCCAGCAGCGTAGCAGGAGAGACCCAGTACTTC.

The rearrangement joins TRBV6-6 to TRBJ2-3; D may be TRBD2 (6 bases). The CDR3 length is 14 residues. V lost 8 bases, J lost 0 bases, and 12 bases lay in between. Germline V lookup: CDR1 MNHNY, CDR2 SVGAGI (reference sequence). CDR3 protein: CASLRGSSTDTQYF. For the CDR3, the DNA is TGTGCCAGCCTCCGGGGGAGTAGCACAGATACGCAGTATTTT.

This chain uses TRBV7-8 with TRBJ2-1, with 7 nucleotides matching TRBD1. The CDR3 totals 13 residues. Trimming took 3 bases from V and 9 from J; bases not matched to a gene: 5. The germline V gene encodes CDR1 SGHVS and CDR2 FQNEAQ. This CDR3 reads CASSFDRAGEQFF. DNA of the CDR3: TGTGCCAGCAGCTTCGACAGGGCCGGTGAGCAGTTCTTC.

The chain uses TRBV28 and TRBJ1-1; D possibly corresponds to TRBD1 (6 bases). Trimming stripped 7 bases from V and 3 bases from J, with 18 bases between. Per the germline V gene, CDR1 is MDHEN and CDR2 is SYDVKM. This CDR3 is 15 amino acids long. The CDR3 protein is CASNPGGVGDTEAFF. The CDR3 DNA follows: TGTGCCAGCAACCCGGGGGGCGTCGGTGACACTGAAGCTTTCTTT.

V usage is TRBV5-6 and J usage is TRBJ2-5; 11 bases are a match to TRBD1. This CDR3 is 17 amino acids long. Trimming cost V 3 bases and J 5 bases; bases outside gene matches: 12. Germline V gene lookup returns CDR1 SGHDT and CDR2 YYEEEE. The CDR3 reads CASSSKAGTGGSETQYF. The CDR3 nucleotides are TGTGCCAGCAGCTCCAAGGCCGGGACAGGGGGATCGGAGACCCAGTACTTC.

The count of this clone is one. The chain recombines TRBV6-1 with TRBJ2-1; tentatively, D is TRBD1 (6 bases). Trimming removed 3 bases from V and 0 bases from J, with 6 bases in between. CDR3 length: 14 residues. CDR1 and CDR2 (germline): MNHNS, SASEGT. CDR3 in DNA: TGTGCCAGCAGTGACAGGGGCTCCTACAATGAGCAGTTCTTC. It specifies CASSDRGSYNEQFF.

This clone has more than one count but fewer than ten. This CDR3 is also generated by other DNA sequences in the sample. This chain uses TRBV7-3 with TRBJ1-1; D is unresolved. The germline CDR1 and CDR2 sequences are SGHTA and FQGTGA. V lost 2 bases, J lost 1 base, and 8 bases lay in between. CDR3 length: 14 amino acids. DNA of the CDR3: TGTGCCAGCAGCTTAGGTGGGGAGAACACTGAAGCTTTCTTT. This sequence encodes CASSLGGENTEAFF.

V is TRBV6-5 and J is TRBJ2-2; maybe TRBD1 (5 bases). The CDR3 extends over 14 amino acids. Looked up from germline, CDR1 is MNHEY and CDR2 is SVGAGI. V was clipped by 8 bases and J by 0 bases, with 10 bases between them. The DNA for the CDR3 is TGTGCCAGCGGGCTGACAGCGAACACCGGGGAGCTGTTTTTT. Amino acids: CASGLTANTGELFF.

The chain employs TRBV4-1 and TRBJ1-6; D might be TRBD1 (5 bases). Germline lookup yields CDR1 MGHRA and CDR2 YSYEKL. There are 14 residues in the CDR3. Trimming pared 2 bases from V and 7 bases from J, leaving 9 bases between. CDR3 nucleotides: TGCGCCAGCAGCCAAATCCAGGGAAATTCACCCCTCCACTTT. This encodes CASSQIQGNSPLHF.

This chain uses TRBV18 with TRBJ2-2; D is unresolved. Trimming removed 3 bases at V and 5 bases at J, with 10 bases between. CDR1 and CDR2 (germline): KGHSH, LQKENI. CDR3 length: 14 residues. The CDR3 here is CASSPRAETGELFF. CDR3 nucleotide sequence: TGTGCCAGCTCACCTCGGGCAGAGACCGGGGAGCTGTTTTTT. The full variable domain, with the rest looked up from reference TRBV18 and TRBJ2-2, is NAGVMQNPRHLVRRRGQEARLRCSPMKGHSHVYWYRQLPEEGLKFMVYLQKENIIDESGMPKERFSAEFPKEGPSILRIQQVVRGDSAAYFCASSPRAETGELFFGEGSRLTVL.